This entry features one T cell receptor (beta chain) sequence. This record comes from a study of T cells after yellow fever vaccination. Per the germline V gene, CDR1 is SQVTM and CDR2 is ANQGSEA. V shed 4 bases and J shed 5 bases, with 9 bases lying between them. There are 11 residues in the CDR3. The 5'RACE template-switching step produced TCR cDNA and added a universal primer site and UMIs. TCRdb re-analysed the 5' RACE reads in MiXCR, keeping a single row per CDR3 protein. The data contain just under 600,000 distinct CDR3 sequences, roughly 13% of them singletons. V is TRBV29-1 and J is TRBJ2-7; D ambiguous. The sample in question was PBMCs, obtained on the day of the yellow fever booster vaccination. This receptor was obtained from a man under 40 who received the YFV17D yellow fever vaccine. The CDR3 bases are TGCAGCGTTGGGACCGGAGACGAGCAGTACTTC. This sequence encodes CSVGTGDEQYF.